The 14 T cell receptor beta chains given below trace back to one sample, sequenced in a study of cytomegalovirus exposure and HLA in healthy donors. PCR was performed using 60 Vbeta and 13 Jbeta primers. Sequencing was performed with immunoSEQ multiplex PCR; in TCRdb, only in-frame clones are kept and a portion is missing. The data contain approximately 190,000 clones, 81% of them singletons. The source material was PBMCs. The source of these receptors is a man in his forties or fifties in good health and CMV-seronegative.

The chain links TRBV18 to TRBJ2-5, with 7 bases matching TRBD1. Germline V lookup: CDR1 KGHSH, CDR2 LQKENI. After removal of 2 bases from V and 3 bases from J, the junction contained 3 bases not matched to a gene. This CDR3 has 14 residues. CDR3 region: CASSPWTGKETQYF. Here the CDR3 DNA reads TGTGCCAGCTCACCATGGACAGGAAAAGAGACCCAGTACTTC.

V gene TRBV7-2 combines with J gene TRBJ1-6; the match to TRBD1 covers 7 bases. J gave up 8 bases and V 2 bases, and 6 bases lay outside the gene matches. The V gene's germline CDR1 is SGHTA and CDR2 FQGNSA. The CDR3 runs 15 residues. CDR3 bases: TGTGCCAGCAGCTTAATCTTTCAGGGGGATTCACCCCTCCACTTT. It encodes CASSLIFQGDSPLHF.

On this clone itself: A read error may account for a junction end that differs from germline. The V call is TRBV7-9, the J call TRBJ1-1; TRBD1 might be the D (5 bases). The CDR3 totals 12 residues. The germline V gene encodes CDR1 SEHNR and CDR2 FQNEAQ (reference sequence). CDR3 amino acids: CSSSFDSIEAFF. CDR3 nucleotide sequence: TGTTCCAGCAGCTTCGACAGCATTGAAGCTTTCTTT. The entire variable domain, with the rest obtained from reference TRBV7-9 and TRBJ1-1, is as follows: DTGVSQNPRHKITKRGQNVTFRCDPISEHNRLYWYRQTLGQGPEFLTYFQNEAQLEKSRLLSDRFSAERPKGSFSTLEIQRTEQGDSAMYLCSSSFDSIEAFFGQGTRLTVV.

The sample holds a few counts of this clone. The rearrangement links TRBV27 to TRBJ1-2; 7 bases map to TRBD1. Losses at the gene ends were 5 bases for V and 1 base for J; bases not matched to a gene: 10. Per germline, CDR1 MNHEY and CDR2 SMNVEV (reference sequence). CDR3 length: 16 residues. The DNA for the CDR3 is TGTGCCAGCAGTCCTACGCCGGGACAGATTAACTATGGCTACACCTTC. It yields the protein CASSPTPGQINYGYTF.

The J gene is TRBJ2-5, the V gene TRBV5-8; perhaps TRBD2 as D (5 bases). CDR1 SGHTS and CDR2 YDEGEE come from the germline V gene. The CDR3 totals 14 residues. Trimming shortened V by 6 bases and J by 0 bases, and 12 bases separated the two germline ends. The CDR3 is CASNNPGNQETQYF. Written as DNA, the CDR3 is TGTGCCAGCAATAATCCGGGGAACCAAGAGACCCAGTACTTC. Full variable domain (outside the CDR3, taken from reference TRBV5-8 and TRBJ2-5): EAGVTQSPTHLIKTRGQQATLRCSPISGHTSVYWYQQALGLGLQFLLWYDEGEERNRGNFPPRFSGRQFPNYSSELNVNALELEDSALYLCASNNPGNQETQYFGPGTRLLVL.

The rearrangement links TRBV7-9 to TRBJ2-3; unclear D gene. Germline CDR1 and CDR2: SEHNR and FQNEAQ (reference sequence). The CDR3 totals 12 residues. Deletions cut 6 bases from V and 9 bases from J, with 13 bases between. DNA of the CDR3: TGTGCCAGCAGTGTAACATCCCCAACGCAGTATTTT. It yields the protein CASSVTSPTQYF.

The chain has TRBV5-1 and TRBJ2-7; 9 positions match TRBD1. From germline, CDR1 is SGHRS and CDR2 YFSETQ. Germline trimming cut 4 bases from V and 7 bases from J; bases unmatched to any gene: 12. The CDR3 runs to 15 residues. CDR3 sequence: CASSTLGTGRGEQYF. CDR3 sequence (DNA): TGCGCCAGCAGCACACTAGGGACAGGGCGCGGGGAGCAGTACTTC.

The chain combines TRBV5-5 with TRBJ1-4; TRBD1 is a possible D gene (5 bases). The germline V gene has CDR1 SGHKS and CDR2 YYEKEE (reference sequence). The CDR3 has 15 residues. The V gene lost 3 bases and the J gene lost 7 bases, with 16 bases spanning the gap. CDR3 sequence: CASSSREGSGEKLFF. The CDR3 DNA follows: TGTGCCAGCAGCTCCCGGGAGGGGTCGGGTGAAAAACTGTTTTTT.

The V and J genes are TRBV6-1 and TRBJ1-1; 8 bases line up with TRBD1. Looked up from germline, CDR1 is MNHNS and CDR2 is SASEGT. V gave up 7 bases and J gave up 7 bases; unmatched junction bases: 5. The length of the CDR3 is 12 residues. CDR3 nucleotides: TGTGCCAGCACGCGGACAGGGATTGAAGCTTTCTTT. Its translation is CASTRTGIEAFF.

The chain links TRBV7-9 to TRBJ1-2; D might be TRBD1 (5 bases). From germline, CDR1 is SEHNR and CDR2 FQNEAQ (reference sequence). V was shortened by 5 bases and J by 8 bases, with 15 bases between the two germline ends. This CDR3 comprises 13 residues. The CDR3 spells CASSVGPSQGYTF. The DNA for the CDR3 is TGTGCCAGCAGCGTGGGGCCTTCTCAGGGCTACACCTTC.

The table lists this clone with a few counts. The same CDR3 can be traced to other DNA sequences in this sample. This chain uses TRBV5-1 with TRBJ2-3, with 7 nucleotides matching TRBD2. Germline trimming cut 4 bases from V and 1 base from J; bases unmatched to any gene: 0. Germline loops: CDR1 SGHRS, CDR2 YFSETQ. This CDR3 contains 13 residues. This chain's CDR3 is CASSLAGTDTQYF. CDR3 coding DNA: TGCGCCAGCAGCCTAGCGGGCACAGATACGCAGTATTTT.

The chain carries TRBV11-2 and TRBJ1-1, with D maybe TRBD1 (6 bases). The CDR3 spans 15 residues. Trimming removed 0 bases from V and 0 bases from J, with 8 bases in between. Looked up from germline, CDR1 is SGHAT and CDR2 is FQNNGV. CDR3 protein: CASSLDGQMNTEAFF. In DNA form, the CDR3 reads TGTGCCAGCAGCTTAGATGGACAGATGAACACTGAAGCTTTCTTT.

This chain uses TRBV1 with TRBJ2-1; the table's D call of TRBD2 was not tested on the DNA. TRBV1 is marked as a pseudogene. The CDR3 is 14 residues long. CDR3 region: CTSSRWFLENEQFF. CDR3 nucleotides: TGCACCAGCAGCCGTTGGTTCTTAGAGAATGAGCAGTTCTTC.

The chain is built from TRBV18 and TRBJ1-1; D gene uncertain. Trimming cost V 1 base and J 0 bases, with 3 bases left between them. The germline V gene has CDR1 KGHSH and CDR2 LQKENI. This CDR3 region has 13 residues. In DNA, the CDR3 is TGTGCCAGCTCACCACGAGTGAACACTGAAGCTTTCTTT. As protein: CASSPRVNTEAFF.